The count of the clone carrying this T cell receptor beta chain is one. Its antigen is not identified. From germline, CDR1 is SEHNR and CDR2 FQNEAQ (reference sequence). V dropped 8 bases and J dropped 7 bases, with 12 bases sitting between them. This CDR3 contains 12 residues. PCR used 60 Vbeta primers and 13 Jbeta primers. Here immunoSEQ multiplex PCR was the method, and the copy in TCRdb shows in-frame clones only, minus some. Of around 200,000 clones in the sample, 86% were seen once. This specimen comes from a study of cytomegalovirus exposure and HLA in healthy donors. Study overall: Genotyping of more than 300 donors showed that around 85% belonged to the Caucasian-associated ancestry cluster. Study-wide findings and caveats: Within the data, a cluster of highly shared sequence variants was likely a sequencing artifact. It was confirmed in vitro that a few of the CMV-associated chains were specific for CMV antigens. Later findings reportedly placed an Asian-associated ancestry cluster below the approximately 620-donor mean for N-insertions.

The TCR comes from a woman in her twenties or thirties in good health and CMV-seronegative. J is TRBJ2-1 and V is TRBV7-9; D remains unclear. The sequencing input was PBMCs. The CDR3 is CASLLVANEQFF. In nucleotides, the CDR3 is TGTGCCAGCCTCTTGGTAGCTAATGAGCAGTTCTTC.